This T cell receptor (beta chain) was sequenced in a study of beta chain features in type 1 diabetes. Central memory, naive, regulatory and stem cell-like memory CD4+ cells were sorted by CD45RO/CCR7/CD25/CD127/CD95/CD27. The investigators reverse transcribed all of the isolated RNA, so they sequenced expressed TCRB transcripts. Clones were sequenced by immunoSEQ multiplex PCR, and TCRdb holds only the in-frame ones, with some missing. The table records fewer than 350,000 clones, about 15% of them present only once. As to this clone: The antigen is unknown.

Study-wide results and limits: An over-representation of cells with high TCR expression could result from cDNA sequencing. In every one of the four CD4+ subsets, TCRB CDR3s were moderately but significantly shorter in Type 1 diabetes patients. Patients' naive, central memory and Treg TCRB repertoires seemed closer to one another than those of healthy donors. Patients with type 1 diabetes carried fewer insertions and had more deletions at their VDJ junctions.

The CDR3 covers 17 residues. V was shortened by 4 bases and J by 2 bases, with 21 bases between the two germline ends. The chain uses TRBV23-1 and TRBJ2-7; maybe TRBD2 (7 bases). TRBV23-1 carries the ORF label, with uncertain function. The specimen sequenced was naive CD4+ T cells from blood. This TCR was sampled from a man between 18 and 35 years old with type 1 diabetes. DNA for the CDR3: TGCGCCAGCAGTCGCCAAGTCAGGGGAGGGGCCCCCTACGAGCAGTACTTC. Its protein product is CASSRQVRGGAPYEQYF.